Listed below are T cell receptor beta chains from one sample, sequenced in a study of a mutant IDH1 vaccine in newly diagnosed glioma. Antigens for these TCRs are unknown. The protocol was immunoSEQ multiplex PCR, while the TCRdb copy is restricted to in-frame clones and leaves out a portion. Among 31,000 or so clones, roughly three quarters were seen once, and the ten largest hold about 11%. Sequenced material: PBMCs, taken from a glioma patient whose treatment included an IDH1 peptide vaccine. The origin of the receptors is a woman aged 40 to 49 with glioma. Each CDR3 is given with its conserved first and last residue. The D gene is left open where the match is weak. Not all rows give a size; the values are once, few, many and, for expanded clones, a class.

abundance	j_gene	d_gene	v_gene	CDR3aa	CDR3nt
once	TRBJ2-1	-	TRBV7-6	CASSLDLGHRDISQQFF	TGTGCCAGCAGCTTAGACTTGGGACATCGGGACATCAGTCAGCAGTTCTTC
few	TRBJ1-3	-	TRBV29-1	CSADNSGNTIYF	TGCAGCGCTGACAACTCTGGAAACACCATATATTTT
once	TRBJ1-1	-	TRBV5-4	CASRPAGVMNTEAFF	TGTGCCAGCCGCCCGGCGGGGGTCATGAACACTGAAGCTTTCTTT
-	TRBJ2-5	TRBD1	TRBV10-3	CAISVGGGETQYF	TGTGCCATCAGCGTAGGGGGCGGCGAGACCCAGTACTTC
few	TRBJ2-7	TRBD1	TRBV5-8	CASSLSGTGQGEQYF	TGTGCCAGCAGCCTATCCGGGACAGGACAGGGCGAGCAGTACTTC
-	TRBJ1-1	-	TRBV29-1	CSAESGNTEAFF	TGCAGCGCCGAATCGGGGAACACTGAAGCTTTCTTT
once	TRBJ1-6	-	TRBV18	CASSPGPFSYNSPLHF	TGTGCCAGCTCACCGGGGCCTTTCTCCTATAATTCACCCCTCCACTTT
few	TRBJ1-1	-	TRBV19	CASRSRINTEAFF	TGTGCCAGTAGATCCAGGATTAACACTGAAGCTTTCTTT
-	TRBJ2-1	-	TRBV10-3	CAMRGGQKGNEQFF	TGTGCCATGAGGGGGGGACAGAAGGGCAATGAGCAGTTCTTC
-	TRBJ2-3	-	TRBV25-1	CASSEYKADTQYF	TGTGCCAGCAGTGAATATAAGGCAGATACGCAGTATTTT
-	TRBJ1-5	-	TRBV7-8	CASSLVDNQPQHF	TGTGCCAGCAGCTTAGTAGACAATCAGCCCCAGCATTTT
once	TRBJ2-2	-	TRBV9	CASSVGGDFTGELFF	TGTGCCAGCAGCGTAGGAGGCGATTTCACCGGGGAGCTGTTTTTT
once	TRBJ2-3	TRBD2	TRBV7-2	CASSLESGGYTQYF	TGTGCCAGCAGCTTAGAGAGCGGGGGCTATACGCAGTATTTT
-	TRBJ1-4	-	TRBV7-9	CASSPLGWSGQKLFF	TGTGCCAGCAGCCCCCTAGGGTGGTCAGGACAGAAACTGTTTTTT
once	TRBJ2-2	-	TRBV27	CASRRGRHTGELFF	TGTGCCAGCAGGCGGGGTCGCCACACCGGGGAGCTGTTTTTT
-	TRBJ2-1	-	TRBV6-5	CASSYSTSEQFF	TGTGCCAGCAGTTACTCGACGAGTGAGCAGTTCTTC
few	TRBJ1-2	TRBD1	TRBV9	CASSVAAQGVSGYTF	TGTGCCAGCAGCGTAGCTGCACAGGGGGTGAGTGGCTACACCTTC
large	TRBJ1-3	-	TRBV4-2	CASSQDRGSGNTIYF	TGTGCCAGCAGCCAAGACAGGGGCTCTGGAAACACCATATATTTT
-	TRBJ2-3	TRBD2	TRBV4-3	CASSLSGLAGALGTDTQYF	TGCGCCAGCAGCCTTTCAGGGCTAGCGGGCGCCCTCGGCACAGATACGCAGTATTTT
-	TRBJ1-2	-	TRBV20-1	CSAPLNYGYTF	TGCAGTGCCCCTTTGAACTATGGCTACACCTTC